This is a list of T cell receptor beta chains from one sample in a study of beta chain features in type 1 diabetes. TCRdb's copy holds only in-frame clones and misses some; the assay was immunoSEQ multiplex PCR. This repertoire shows some 240,000 clones, roughly 10% found once; its top ten account for over 1%. Sequenced sample: central memory CD4+ T cells from blood. Receptor source: a man between 18 and 29 years old in good health. Each CDR3 is given with its conserved first and last residue. A D gene is named only where the DNA matches it firmly. Clone size appears in some rows only: once, few, many, or a class for an expanded clone.

>TRBV30|TRBJ2-1|many|.
CAWRAESYNEQFF
TGTGCCTGGAGGGCGGAGAGCTACAATGAGCAGTTCTTC
>TRBV30|TRBJ2-3|.|.
CAWESAVRGWDTQYF
TGTGCCTGGGAGTCCGCGGTCAGGGGTTGGGATACGCAGTATTTT
>TRBV6-6|TRBJ2-1|.|TRBD2
CASTSGRVAYNEQFF
TGTGCCAGCACTAGCGGGAGGGTAGCCTACAATGAGCAGTTCTTC
>TRBV30|TRBJ1-2|.|.
CASAVASYGYTF
TGTGCTTCCGCTGTTGCAAGCTATGGCTACACCTTC
>TRBV7-9|TRBJ2-2|.|.
CASSLQGRELFF
TGTGCCAGCAGCTTGCAGGGTCGGGAGCTGTTTTTT
>TRBV28|TRBJ1-2|few|TRBD1
CATGDRGYGYTF
TGTGCCACCGGGGACAGGGGATATGGCTACACCTTC
>TRBV25-1|TRBJ1-2|few|TRBD1
CASSTAGGQVGPYTF
TGTGCCAGCAGTACCGCAGGGGGACAGGTCGGCCCCTACACCTTC
>TRBV5-6|TRBJ2-4|.|.
CASTLRVQGRTKNIQYF
TGTGCCAGCACCTTGAGAGTCCAGGGGAGGACCAAAAACATTCAGTACTTC
>TRBV7-9|TRBJ2-1|few|TRBD2
CASSRLAGVGHEQFF
TGTGCCAGCAGCCGACTAGCGGGAGTGGGGCATGAGCAGTTCTTC
>TRBV9|TRBJ2-7|.|.
CASSVPGHPANEQYF
TGTGCCAGCAGCGTGCCGGGACACCCAGCCAACGAGCAGTACTTC
>TRBV7-3|TRBJ2-6|few|.
CASSLMVGGYANVLTF
TGTGCCAGCAGCTTAATGGTTGGGGGCTATGCCAACGTCCTGACTTTC
>TRBV30|TRBJ2-7|few|.
CAWSLIEGRRRYEQYF
TGTGCCTGGAGTCTCATTGAGGGGAGGAGGCGCTACGAGCAGTACTTC
>TRBV29-1|TRBJ2-5|.|.
CSVDVGAGTQYF
TGCAGCGTTGATGTGGGCGCCGGGACCCAGTACTTC
>TRBV6-6|TRBJ2-2|.|.
CASSPEAGELFF
TGTGCCAGCAGCCCGGAGGCCGGGGAGCTGTTTTTT
>TRBV29-1|TRBJ2-5|few|.
CSVVRHQETQYF
TGCAGCGTTGTTCGGCATCAAGAGACCCAGTACTTC
>TRBV5-4|TRBJ2-1|many|.
CASSLVVTAGNEQFF
TGTGCCAGCAGCTTGGTGGTCACCGCGGGGAATGAGCAGTTCTTC
>TRBV5-1|TRBJ2-7|few|TRBD2
CASSPEGLAGHEQYF
TGCGCCAGCAGCCCTGAGGGACTAGCGGGGCACGAGCAGTACTTC
>TRBV7-2|TRBJ1-2|few|TRBD1
CASRRQGNYGYTF
TGTGCCAGCAGGCGACAGGGTAACTATGGCTACACCTTC
>TRBV4-2|TRBJ2-7|.|TRBD2
CASSQSGLAREQYF
TGTGCCAGCAGCCAAAGCGGACTAGCAAGGGAGCAGTACTTC
>TRBV29-1|TRBJ2-7|many|TRBD2
CSTQGTSGAEQYF
TGCAGCACCCAAGGGACTAGCGGGGCCGAGCAGTACTTC
>TRBV9|TRBJ2-5|.|.
CASSVRPFSARFRETQYF
TGTGCCAGCAGCGTAAGGCCCTTTTCGGCCCGGTTCAGGGAGACCCAGTACTTC
>TRBV28|TRBJ2-5|.|.
CASLGRYQETQYF
TGTGCCAGCCTGGGAAGGTACCAAGAGACCCAGTACTTC
>TRBV28|TRBJ2-1|.|.
CASSLWLRNEQFF
TGTGCCAGCAGTTTATGGCTTCGCAATGAGCAGTTCTTC